Below are 14 T cell receptor beta chains sequenced from a single sample in a study of blood T cell repertoires in COVID-19. The protocol was immunoSEQ multiplex PCR, while the TCRdb copy is restricted to in-frame clones and leaves out a portion. The sample records about 94,000 clones, about four fifths being singletons. The sequenced sample was peripheral blood. Receptors originate from a human donor in a cohort sampled during active COVID-19.

This chain links TRBV11-2 with TRBJ2-7; 12 bases agree with TRBD2. Germline trimming cut 1 base from V and 5 bases from J; bases unmatched to any gene: 3. Germline CDR1 is SGHAT and CDR2 is FQNNGV. This CDR3 comprises 15 residues. This CDR3 is CASSLGRLAGDEQYF. As DNA, the CDR3 is TGTGCCAGCAGCTTAGGTCGACTAGCGGGAGACGAGCAGTACTTC.

The V gene is TRBV28, the J gene TRBJ1-6; D perhaps matches TRBD1 (6 bases). In germline, CDR1 is MDHEN, CDR2 SYDVKM. The CDR3 consists of 17 residues. The V end was cut by 6 bases, the J end by 0 bases, with 15 bases between. CDR3 region: CASRRTDFSSYNSPLHF. DNA of the CDR3: TGTGCCAGCAGAAGGACAGACTTTAGCTCCTATAATTCACCCCTCCACTTT.

V and J are TRBV7-6 and TRBJ2-7, with a tentative D call TRBD1 (6 bases). Trimming shortened V by 4 bases and J by 6 bases, and 16 bases separated the two germline ends. The CDR3 extends over 14 amino acids. Germline V gives CDR1 SGHVS, CDR2 FNYEAQ. CDR3 region: CASSSFPSGAEQYF. The CDR3 DNA follows: TGTGCCAGCAGCTCCTTCCCTTCAGGGGCCGAGCAGTACTTC.

The chain joins TRBV3-1 (or the pseudogene TRBV3-2) to TRBJ1-1; TRBD1 matches at 7 bases. The CDR3 is 12 residues long. The V gene's germline CDR1 is LGHDT and CDR2 YNNKEL (reference sequence). Trimming took 5 bases from V and 3 from J; bases not matched to a gene: 0. The CDR3 sequence is CASSDRDTEAFF. The CDR3, as DNA: TGTGCCAGCAGCGACAGGGACACTGAAGCTTTCTTT.

CDR3 in amino acids: CASSEQGAPGANVLTF. The CDR3 coding sequence is TGTGCCAGCAGCGAACAGGGGGCCCCCGGGGCCAACGTCCTGACTTTC. V gene TRBV7-2 combines with J gene TRBJ2-6; the match to TRBD1 covers 9 bases. Looked up from germline, CDR1 is SGHTA and CDR2 is FQGNSA. V lost 5 bases and J lost 4; bases outside the gene matches: 6. The CDR3 has 16 amino acids.

The J gene is TRBJ2-7, the V gene TRBV6-6; the match to TRBD1 covers 7 bases. V shed 6 bases, J shed 2 bases, and the junction held 10 bases outside the gene matches. The CDR3 is made up of 15 amino acids. CDR1 MNHNY and CDR2 SVGAGI come from the germline V gene (reference sequence). DNA for the CDR3: TGTGCCAGCAGCCGAGGGGCGACAGGGCCCTACGAGCAGTACTTC. Its protein is CASSRGATGPYEQYF.

This sequence joins TRBV7-9 and TRBJ2-5; D is unresolved. Between the trimmed V and J ends, which lost 5 bases and 7 bases, there was a span of 11 bases. Germline V CDR1 and CDR2: SEHNR, FQNEAQ (reference sequence). This CDR3 contains 12 residues. The CDR3 reads CASSPPSVTQYF. The CDR3, as DNA: TGTGCCAGCAGCCCCCCGTCGGTGACCCAGTACTTC. Combining the CDR3 with reference TRBV7-9 and TRBJ2-5 gives the whole variable domain DTGVSQNPRHKITKRGQNVTFRCDPISEHNRLYWYRQTLGQGPEFLTYFQNEAQLEKSRLLSDRFSAERPKGSFSTLEIQRTEQGDSAMYLCASSPPSVTQYFGPGTRLLVL.

The rearrangement joins TRBV5-6 to TRBJ2-7, with 8 positions matching TRBD1. Germline CDR1 is SGHDT and CDR2 is YYEEEE. V was pared by 0 bases and J by 3 bases, with 5 bases of the junction left unmatched. The CDR3 length is 15 residues. CDR3 amino acids: CASSLGQGTFYEQYF. The CDR3 DNA sequence: TGTGCCAGCAGCTTGGGACAGGGGACTTTCTACGAGCAGTACTTC.

This clone was observed once. CDR3 DNA: TGTGCCATCAGCCCCTGGTCGGGAGGGCCCCACGAGCAGTACTTC. It codes for CAISPWSGGPHEQYF. The gene calls are TRBV10-3 and TRBJ2-7; TRBD2 agrees at 8 bases. Per germline, CDR1 ENHRY and CDR2 SYGVKD. Germline trimming cut 6 bases from V and 5 bases from J; bases unmatched to any gene: 12. This CDR3 comprises 15 residues.

J is TRBJ2-7 and V is TRBV6-5; 7 bases align to TRBD1. CDR3 length equals 14 residues. Germline CDR1 reads MNHEY; CDR2 reads SVGAGI. The V and J ends lost 7 bases and 3 bases, in that order; junction bases with no gene match: 9. The CDR3: CASIPGQSYYEQYF. Here the CDR3 DNA reads TGTGCCAGCATCCCGGGACAGAGCTACTACGAGCAGTACTTC.

The chain has TRBV30 and TRBJ2-7; possibly TRBD2 for D (6 bases). Trimming removed 0 bases from V and 2 bases from J, with 14 bases in between. The CDR3 sequence is 15 residues long. Germline CDR1 GTSNPN, CDR2 SVGIG (reference sequence). The CDR3, as DNA: TGTGCCTGGAGTGTAGCGGGTCGGGCCCCCTACGAGCAGTACTTC. Protein: CAWSVAGRAPYEQYF.

The genes are TRBV11-2 and TRBJ1-1; D remains unclear. V lost 4 bases and J 5 bases, leaving 11 bases between the germline ends. CDR1 and CDR2 from the germline V gene are SGHAT and FQNNGV. This CDR3 spans 13 amino acids. In DNA form, the CDR3 reads TGTGCCAGCAGCTCCCAGAAATTGACTGAAGCTTTCTTT. Protein sequence: CASSSQKLTEAFF.

The chain joins TRBV3-1 (or the pseudogene TRBV3-2) to TRBJ1-5; D is perhaps TRBD1 (5 bases). With 0 bases removed from V and 6 bases from J, the gap between germline ends came to 15 bases. CDR3 length equals 16 residues. Germline lookup yields CDR1 LGHDT and CDR2 YNNKEL (reference sequence). CDR3 amino acids: CASSQDRPGLGQPQHF. DNA of the CDR3: TGTGCCAGCAGCCAAGATCGACCAGGGTTGGGTCAGCCCCAGCATTTT.

The gene calls are TRBV2 and TRBJ2-5; 10 nucleotides agree with TRBD1. V trimming: 5 bases; J trimming: 4 bases; junction bases outside the gene matches: 7. CDR3 length equals 15 residues. Per germline, CDR1 SNHLY and CDR2 FYNNEI. As DNA, the CDR3 is TGTGCCAGCAGTCTGGGACAGGGGTACGGAGAGACCCAGTACTTC. This translates into CASSLGQGYGETQYF.